This T cell receptor beta chain stems from a study of graft-versus-host responses after intestinal transplantation (dated by TCRdb to the early 2020s). Background for the entire study: Recipients received multivisceral, liver-intestinal, or isolated intestinal transplants. Rather than being sequenced by the commercial service, samples from a few later patients were sequenced in-house on an Illumina MiSeq and processed with MiXCR. Graft-versus-host and host-versus-graft alloreactive T cell clones were tracked in the graft, circulation and bone marrow after intestinal transplantation using bulk TCR-beta CDR3 sequencing. To identify alloreactive clones, pre-transplant mixed lymphocyte reaction products were sequenced and compared with unstimulated pre-transplant donor and recipient T cells. A peak of at least 4% donor T cells among recipient peripheral blood mononuclear cells was the definition used for donor T cell macrochimerism. Of the roughly 25 intestinal transplant recipients enrolled in the cohort, one of whom was a retransplant, 3 patients without pretransplant specimens were excluded. All recipients received anti-thymocyte globulin induction followed by maintenance tacrolimus and steroids for about three years.

This clone was recorded once. The specificity of this receptor is unknown. Per-base quality was not reported, and no clone a single base away is much larger than it. Libraries were built with the immunoSEQ multiplex PCR assay. For most patients, genomic DNA was isolated with the Qiagen DNeasy Blood and Tissue Kit and shipped frozen to Adaptive Biotechnologies for TCR sequencing. For most patients, high-throughput TCR-beta CDR3 sequencing of genomic DNA was performed by Adaptive Biotechnologies. As for the original processing: Adaptive's ImmunoSEQ software was the source of the TCR sequencing data for approximately 18 patients, while a few other patients were processed with MiXCR and VDJtools. To correct CD4 versus CD8 sorting errors, any sequence found in both subsets at a frequency ratio below 5:1 was removed. CDR3 nucleotide sequences shared between donor and recipient were removed because their origin could not be assigned. To be classed as alloreactive, a clone needed at least 2-fold expansion over unstimulated cells and a minimum CFSE-low frequency of 0.002% (template counts) or 0.001% (read counts). A clone was considered mappable if detected in the sequenced pre-transplant spleen, lymph node, or MLR CFSE-low populations of the donor or recipient. The cumulative frequency of alloreactive clones was calculated as a percentage of all sequences, weighted by copy number. The immuneACCESS repertoire file appears here via TCRdb, limited to in-frame rearrangements. These files lack a portion of the clones; in checked studies, under half of the deficit traces to unresolved V genes, and the cause of the others is not known. V, J and clone size are taken as reported in that table, and D and trimming were inferred from the DNA itself. Recorded for this sample are around 120,000 clones; roughly 93% of them occurred a single time. More than 0.09% of the sample lies in the top ten.

Taken with the paper, the label for time point translates to: cells obtained before transplantation from donor or recipient. CD3+CD4+ and CD3+CD8+ populations were FACS-sorted from unstimulated pre-transplant donor and recipient cells taken from spleen or lymph nodes. Sequences SGHVT (CDR1) and SQSDAQ (CDR2) are obtained from the germline V gene. Spanning cysteine to phenylalanine, the CDR3 consists of 12 amino acids. Just the 36-base CDR3 DNA is kept, in frame starting at base 1. V and J lose 4 bases and 4 bases, and a span of 8 bases separates them. Study-wide findings and limitations: Early after transplant, peak levels of circulating GvH clones were associated with declines in HvG clones. GvH clones were detected in recipient bone marrow, and some appeared earlier in ileal mucosa or blood, consistent with an intestinal mucosal origin. Patients with donor T cell macrochimerism had high GvH to HvG T cell clonal ratios in their allografts. Conclusions were limited by the relatively low number and heterogeneity of intestinal transplant patients.

Sequencing used unstimulated CD4+ T cells sorted from spleen or lymph node cells, obtained before intestinal transplant. This clonotype was obtained from a human donor who received an intestinal transplant. The V gene is TRBV7-4 and the J gene is TRBJ2-7; no confident D gene assignment can be made. The CDR3 sequence is CASSSGPYEQYF. The nucleotide sequence is TGTGCCAGCAGCTCCGGACCTTACGAGCAGTACTTC.